This T cell receptor beta chain was recorded in a study of response to subunit inactivated influenza vaccine. This clonotype has more than one count but fewer than ten. Its target is unknown. Using its own MiXCR run on the RT-PCR reads, TCRdb lists one record per CDR3 protein. The sample includes around 580,000 distinct CDR3 sequences, 10% to 15% seen only once; the top ten take 10%. The CDR3 has 16 residues. V dropped 3 bases and J dropped 4; count of bases not matched to a gene: 3. Points from the study as a whole: There was a suggestion from the authors that each seasonal influenza vaccination recruits few new T cells.

This sequence joins TRBV12-3 or TRBV12-4 and TRBJ2-2; 12 bases are a match to TRBD2. The sequence was obtained from a man aged 45-60 years who received an inactivated influenza vaccine. Material: PBMCs from blood, obtained on the day of vaccination. The CDR3 reads CASSLTSGSFTGELFF. The CDR3 region has the DNA TGTGCCAGCAGTTTGACTAGCGGGAGCTTCACCGGGGAGCTGTTTTTT.